A single sample gave rise to the 2 T cell receptor beta chains below, sequenced in a study of shared clonotypes between healthy human individuals. Sequenced by immunoSEQ multiplex PCR; TCRdb stores in-frame clones only, minus some. The table includes roughly 770,000 clones, around 96% detected once. Naive CD8 populations comprised CD45RO-negative cells positively selected for CCR7, excluding terminally differentiated effector memory CD45RA+ cells. The sequencing sample was made of naive CD8+ T cells sorted from blood. The receptor set was obtained from a man aged 30 to 39 in good health.

This rearrangement joins TRBV25-1 to TRBJ1-1; TRBD1 might be the D (5 bases). CDR3 length: 14 amino acids. Germline V gene lookup returns CDR1 MGHDK and CDR2 SYGVNS. V was shortened by 3 bases and J by 1 base, with 9 bases between the two germline ends. The DNA of the CDR3 is TGTGCCAGCAGTGATGGGGCGGGGAACACTGAAGCTTTCTTT. Translating it yields CASSDGAGNTEAFF.

This clone was observed once. This rearrangement joins TRBV5-4 to TRBJ2-7; TRBD1 might be the D (6 bases). This CDR3 is built from 14 residues. Germline CDR1 is SGHNT and CDR2 is YYREEE (reference sequence). V was shortened by 3 bases and J by 2 bases, with 12 bases between the two germline ends. CDR3 in DNA: TGTGCCAGCAGCTCGAGTCCAGGGGCCTACGAGCAGTACTTC. Its translation is CASSSSPGAYEQYF.